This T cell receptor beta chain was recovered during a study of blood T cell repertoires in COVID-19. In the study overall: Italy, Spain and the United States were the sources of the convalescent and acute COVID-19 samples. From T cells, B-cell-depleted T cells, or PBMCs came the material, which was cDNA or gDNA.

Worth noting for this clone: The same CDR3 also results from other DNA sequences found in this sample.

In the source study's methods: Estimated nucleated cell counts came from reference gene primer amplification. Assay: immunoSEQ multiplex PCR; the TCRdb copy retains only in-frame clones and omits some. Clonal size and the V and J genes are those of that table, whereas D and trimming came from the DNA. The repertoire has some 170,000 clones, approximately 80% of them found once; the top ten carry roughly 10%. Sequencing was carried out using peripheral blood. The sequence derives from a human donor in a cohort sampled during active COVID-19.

CDR3 sequence: CAWSVRGNSNQPQHF. In DNA, the CDR3 is TGTGCCTGGAGTGTGAGGGGGAATAGCAATCAGCCCCAGCATTTT. The rearrangement links TRBV30 to TRBJ1-5, with D maybe TRBD1 (6 bases). There are 15 residues in the CDR3. V shed 0 bases and J shed 0 bases, with 9 bases lying between them. Germline loops: CDR1 GTSNPN, CDR2 SVGIG (reference sequence).